This T cell receptor beta chain came from a study of shared clonotypes between healthy human individuals. About the research overall: Each donor's CD4 naive and CD4 memory cells filled three plates apiece, CD8 naive two, and CD8 memory one. Study-level findings and limits: Generally, naive subsets came out with larger estimated richness than memory subsets. When compared with the clonotypes that were shared by all four sorted-subset donors, the non-shared clonotypes turned out to have lower generation probabilities.

A note on this clone: The antigen is unknown.

The test was conducted at deep level. Sequencing used immunoSEQ multiplex PCR; TCRdb keeps in-frame clones, though not all of them. The sample yields around 2.1 million clones, approximately 94% seen once. Germline values: CDR1 SGHRS, CDR2 YFSETQ. Trimming removed 5 bases at V and 2 bases at J, with 5 bases between. This CDR3 is built from 11 residues. The chain is built from TRBV5-1 and TRBJ2-7; no reliable D call. The clonotype comes from a young man in good health. Source material: naive CD4+ T cells sorted from blood. As for subset: CD45RA+ positively selected. The CDR3 bases are TGCGCCAGCAGATCCGCCTACGAGCAGTACTTC. Translating it yields CASRSAYEQYF.